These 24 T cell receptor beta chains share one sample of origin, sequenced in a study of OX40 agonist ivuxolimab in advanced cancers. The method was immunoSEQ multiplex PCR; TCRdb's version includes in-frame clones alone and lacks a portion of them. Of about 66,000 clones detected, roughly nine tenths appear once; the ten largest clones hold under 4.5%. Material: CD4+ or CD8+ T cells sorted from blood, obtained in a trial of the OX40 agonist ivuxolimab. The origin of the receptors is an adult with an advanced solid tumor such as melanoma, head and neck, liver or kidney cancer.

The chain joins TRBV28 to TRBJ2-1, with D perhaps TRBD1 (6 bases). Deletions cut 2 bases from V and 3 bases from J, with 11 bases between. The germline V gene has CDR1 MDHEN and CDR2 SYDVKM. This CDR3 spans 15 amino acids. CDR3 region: CASSLPGVSYNEQFF. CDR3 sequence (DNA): TGTGCCAGCAGTTTACCAGGGGTAAGCTACAATGAGCAGTTCTTC. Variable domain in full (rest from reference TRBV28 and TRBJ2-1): DVKVTQSSRYLVKRTGEKVFLECVQDMDHENMFWYRQDPGLGLRLIYFSYDVKMKEKGDIPEGYSVSREKKERFSLILESASTNQTSMYLCASSLPGVSYNEQFFGPGTRLTVL.

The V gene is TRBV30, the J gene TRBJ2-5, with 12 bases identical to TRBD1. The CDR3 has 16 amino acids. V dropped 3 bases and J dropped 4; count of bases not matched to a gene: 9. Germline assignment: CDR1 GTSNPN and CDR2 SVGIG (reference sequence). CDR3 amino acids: CAWRIPGTGGPETQYF. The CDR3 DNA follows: TGTGCCTGGAGGATCCCCGGGACAGGGGGCCCAGAGACCCAGTACTTC. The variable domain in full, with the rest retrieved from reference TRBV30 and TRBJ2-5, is SQTIHQWPATLVQPVGSPLSLECTVEGTSNPNLYWYRQAAGRGLQLLFYSVGIGQISSEVPQNLSASRPQDRQFILSSKKLLLSDSGFYLCAWRIPGTGGPETQYFGPGTRLLVL.

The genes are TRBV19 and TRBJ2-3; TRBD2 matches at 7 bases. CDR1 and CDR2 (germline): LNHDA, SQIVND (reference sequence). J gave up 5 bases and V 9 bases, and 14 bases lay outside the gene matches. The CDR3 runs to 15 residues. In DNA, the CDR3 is TGTGCCAGCACTGATGGGGCGGGGGACGGAGATACGCAGTATTTT. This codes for CASTDGAGDGDTQYF.

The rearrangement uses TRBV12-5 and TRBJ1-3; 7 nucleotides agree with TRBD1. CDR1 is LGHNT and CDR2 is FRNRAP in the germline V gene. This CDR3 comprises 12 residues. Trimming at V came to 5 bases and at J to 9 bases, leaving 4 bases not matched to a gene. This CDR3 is CASGTGDGTIYF. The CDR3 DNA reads TGTGCTAGTGGTACAGGGGATGGCACCATATATTTT.

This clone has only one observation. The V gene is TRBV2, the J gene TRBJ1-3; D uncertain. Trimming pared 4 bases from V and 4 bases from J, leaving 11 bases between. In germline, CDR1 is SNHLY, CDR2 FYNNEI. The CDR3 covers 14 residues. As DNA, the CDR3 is TGTGCCAGCAGTGCGCAGGCATACGGAAACACCATATATTTT. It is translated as CASSAQAYGNTIYF.

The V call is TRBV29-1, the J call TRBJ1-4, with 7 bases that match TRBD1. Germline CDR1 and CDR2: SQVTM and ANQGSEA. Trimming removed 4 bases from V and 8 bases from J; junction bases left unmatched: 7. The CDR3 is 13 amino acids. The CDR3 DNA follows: TGCAGCGTTGCGGGACAGTTCCAAGAAAAACTGTTTTTT. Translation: CSVAGQFQEKLFF.

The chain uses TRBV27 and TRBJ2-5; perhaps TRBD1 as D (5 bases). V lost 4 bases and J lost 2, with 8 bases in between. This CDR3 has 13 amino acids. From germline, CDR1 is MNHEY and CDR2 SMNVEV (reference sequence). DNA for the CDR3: TGTGCCAGCAGTTGGACAAATCAAGAGACCCAGTACTTC. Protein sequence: CASSWTNQETQYF.

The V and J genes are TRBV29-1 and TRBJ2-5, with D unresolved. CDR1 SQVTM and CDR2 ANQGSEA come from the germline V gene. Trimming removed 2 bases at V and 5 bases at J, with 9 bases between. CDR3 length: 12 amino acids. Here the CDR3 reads CSVERRTETQYF. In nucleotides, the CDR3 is TGCAGCGTTGAACGCCGAACGGAGACCCAGTACTTC. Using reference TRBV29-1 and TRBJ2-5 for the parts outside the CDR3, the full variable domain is SAVISQKPSRDICQRGTSLTIQCQVDSQVTMMFWYRQQPGQSLTLIATANQGSEATYESGFVIDKFPISRPNLTFSTLTVSNMSPEDSSIYLCSVERRTETQYFGPGTRLLVL.

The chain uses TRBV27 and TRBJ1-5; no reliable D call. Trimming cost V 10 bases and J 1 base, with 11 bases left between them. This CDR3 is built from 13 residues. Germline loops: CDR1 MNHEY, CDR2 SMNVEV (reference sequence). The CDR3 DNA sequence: TGTGCCACCAAGACGGGGAGCAATCAGCCCCAGCATTTT. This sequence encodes CATKTGSNQPQHF.

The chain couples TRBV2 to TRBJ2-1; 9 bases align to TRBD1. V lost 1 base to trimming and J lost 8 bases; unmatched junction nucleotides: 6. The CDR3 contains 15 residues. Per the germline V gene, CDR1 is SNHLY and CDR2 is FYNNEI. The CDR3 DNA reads TGTGCCAGCAGTGAAGGACAGGGGGGTGGGCATGAGCAGTTCTTC. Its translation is CASSEGQGGGHEQFF.

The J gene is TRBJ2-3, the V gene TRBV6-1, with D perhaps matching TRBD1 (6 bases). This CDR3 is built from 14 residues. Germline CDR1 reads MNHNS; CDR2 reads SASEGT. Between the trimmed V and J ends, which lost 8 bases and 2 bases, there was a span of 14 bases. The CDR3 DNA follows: TGTGCCAGCCGAAGCACAGGGCTCACAGATACGCAGTATTTT. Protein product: CASRSTGLTDTQYF.

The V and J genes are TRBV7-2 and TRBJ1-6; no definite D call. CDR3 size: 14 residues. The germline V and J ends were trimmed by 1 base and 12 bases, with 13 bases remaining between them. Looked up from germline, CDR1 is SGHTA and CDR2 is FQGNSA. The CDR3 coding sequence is TGTGCCAGCAGCTTAGACCCCAACTTATTACCCCTCCACTTT. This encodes CASSLDPNLLPLHF.

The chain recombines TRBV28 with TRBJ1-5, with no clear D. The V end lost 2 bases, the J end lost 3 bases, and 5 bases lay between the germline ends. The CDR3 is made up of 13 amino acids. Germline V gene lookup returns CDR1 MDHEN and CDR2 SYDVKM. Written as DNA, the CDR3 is TGTGCCAGCAGTTTAGACAACAATCAGCCCCAGCATTTT. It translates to CASSLDNNQPQHF. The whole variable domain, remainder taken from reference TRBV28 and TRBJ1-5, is DVKVTQSSRYLVKRTGEKVFLECVQDMDHENMFWYRQDPGLGLRLIYFSYDVKMKEKGDIPEGYSVSREKKERFSLILESASTNQTSMYLCASSLDNNQPQHFGDGTRLSIL.

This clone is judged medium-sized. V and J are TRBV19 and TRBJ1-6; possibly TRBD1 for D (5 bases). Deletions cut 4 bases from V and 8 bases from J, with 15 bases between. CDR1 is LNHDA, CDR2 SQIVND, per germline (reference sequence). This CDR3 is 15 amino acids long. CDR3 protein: CASSTGPGRDSPLHF. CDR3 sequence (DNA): TGTGCCAGTAGTACGGGACCGGGAAGGGATTCACCCCTCCACTTT.

Written as DNA, the CDR3 is TGTGCCAGCAGCATCCTAGCGGGGTACAATGAGCAGTTCTTC. Amino acids: CASSILAGYNEQFF. The J gene is TRBJ2-1, the V gene TRBV7-2, with 9 positions matching TRBD2. CDR3 size: 14 residues. Germline V gene data show CDR1 as SGHTA and CDR2 as FQGNSA. V was pared by 5 bases and J by 4 bases, with 3 bases of the junction left unmatched.

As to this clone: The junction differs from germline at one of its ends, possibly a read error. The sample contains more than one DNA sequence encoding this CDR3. The CDR3 bases are TGTGCCAGCAGTTCCCTCGACTGGAACACTGGGGAGCTGTTTTTT. Translating gives CASSSLDWNTGELFF. V is TRBV6-6 and J is TRBJ2-2, with unresolved D. Per the germline V gene, CDR1 is MNHNY and CDR2 is SVGAGI (reference sequence). The CDR3 has 15 amino acids.

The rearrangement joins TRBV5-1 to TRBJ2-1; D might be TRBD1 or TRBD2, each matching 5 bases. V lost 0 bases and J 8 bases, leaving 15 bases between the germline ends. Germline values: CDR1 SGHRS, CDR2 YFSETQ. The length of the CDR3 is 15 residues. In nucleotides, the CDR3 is TGCGCCAGCAGCTTGGTGATGGGAATGGGGGATGAGCAGTTCTTC. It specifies CASSLVMGMGDEQFF.

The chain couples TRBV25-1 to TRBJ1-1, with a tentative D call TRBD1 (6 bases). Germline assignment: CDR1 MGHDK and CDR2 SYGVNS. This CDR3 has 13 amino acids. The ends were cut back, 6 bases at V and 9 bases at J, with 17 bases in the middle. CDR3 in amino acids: CASRYREFPKAFF. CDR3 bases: TGTGCCAGCAGATACAGGGAATTTCCGAAAGCTTTCTTT.

The CDR3 sequence is CASSFGATNEKLFF. CDR3 DNA sequence: TGTGCCAGCAGTTTCGGTGCCACTAATGAAAAACTGTTTTTT. The rearrangement uses TRBV28 and TRBJ1-4; D call uncertain. The germline V gene has CDR1 MDHEN and CDR2 SYDVKM. CDR3 size: 14 residues. V was cut by 3 bases and J by 2 bases, with 7 bases left in between.

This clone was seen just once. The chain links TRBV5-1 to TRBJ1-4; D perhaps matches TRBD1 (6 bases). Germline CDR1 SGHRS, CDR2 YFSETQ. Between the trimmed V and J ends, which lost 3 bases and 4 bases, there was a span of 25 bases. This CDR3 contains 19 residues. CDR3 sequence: CASSSALATRDKSNEKLFF. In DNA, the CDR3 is TGCGCCAGCAGCTCTGCCCTCGCGACCCGGGACAAAAGTAATGAAAAACTGTTTTTT. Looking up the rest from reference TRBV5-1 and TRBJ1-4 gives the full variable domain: KAGVTQTPRYLIKTRGQQVTLSCSPISGHRSVSWYQQTPGQGLQFLFEYFSETQRNKGNFPGRFSGRQFSNSRSEMNVSTLELGDSALYLCASSSALATRDKSNEKLFFGSGTQLSVL.

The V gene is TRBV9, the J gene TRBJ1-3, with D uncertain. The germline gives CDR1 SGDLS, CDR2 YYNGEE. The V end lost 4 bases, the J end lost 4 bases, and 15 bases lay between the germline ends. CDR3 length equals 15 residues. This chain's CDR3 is CASSSEPAAGNTIYF. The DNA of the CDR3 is TGTGCCAGCAGCTCCGAACCAGCAGCCGGAAACACCATATATTTT.

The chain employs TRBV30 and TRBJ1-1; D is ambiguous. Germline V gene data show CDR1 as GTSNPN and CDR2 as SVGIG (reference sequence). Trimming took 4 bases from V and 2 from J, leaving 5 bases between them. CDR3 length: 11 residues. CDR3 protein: CAWKTNTEAFF. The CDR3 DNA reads TGTGCCTGGAAGACAAACACTGAAGCTTTCTTT.

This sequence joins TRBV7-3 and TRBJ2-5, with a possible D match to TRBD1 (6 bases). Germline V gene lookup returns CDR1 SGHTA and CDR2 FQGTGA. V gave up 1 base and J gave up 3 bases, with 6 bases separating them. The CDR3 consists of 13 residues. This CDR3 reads CASSLRTEETQYF. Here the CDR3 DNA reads TGTGCCAGCAGCTTAAGGACAGAAGAGACCCAGTACTTC.

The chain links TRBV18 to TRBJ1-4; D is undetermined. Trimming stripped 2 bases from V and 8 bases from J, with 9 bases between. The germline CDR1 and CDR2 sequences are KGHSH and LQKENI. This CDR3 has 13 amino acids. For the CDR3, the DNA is TGTGCCAGCTCACCAGTATCCGGGGAAAAACTGTTTTTT. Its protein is CASSPVSGEKLFF.